The clone carrying this T cell receptor beta chain was detected only a few times. Antigen unknown. A read error may account for a junction end that differs from germline. These data belong to a study of T-cell reconstitution after alpha-beta-depleted transplantation in children. This CDR3 has 11 residues. Germline-derived CDR1 and CDR2 are DFQATT and SNEGSKA (reference sequence). TCRbeta library construction was performed incorporating unique molecular identifiers. TCRdb reprocessed the PCR reads via MiXCR and lists one record per CDR3 protein. The sample has about 870,000 distinct CDR3 sequences, roughly 15% seen once; the top ten hold around 5%. Overall study results and limits: It was reported that alpha-beta T cells came from several hundred expanded graft clones (about two months after transplant). Newly produced T cells mostly provided counts and TCRbeta diversity after one year, as hyperexpanded clones declined.

The clonotype comes from a male patient younger than 18 who had a stem cell transplant for acute lymphoblastic leukemia, so the T cells may come from the graft donor. The chain is built from TRBV20-1 and TRBJ1-3; D is ambiguous. Sequencing used PBMCs, mostly from graft donor cells, obtained 360 days after TCRalphabeta/CD19-depleted stem cell transplant. This chain's CDR3 is CSAFPGVLPAF. CDR3 DNA sequence: TGCAGTGCTTTCCCCGGAGTCCTACCTGCTTTT.